The table lists the clone carrying this T cell receptor (beta chain) with a few counts. Its antigen is as yet unknown. This entry is derived from a study of glioma-infiltrating T cells. Study-level points and caveats: Non-neoplastic patients had below-expected tissue-blood divergence, while all gliomas exceeded expectation. Tissue and blood shared very few CDR3 sequences.

The iRepertoire nested amplicon-rescue multiplex PCR amplified TCR alpha and beta CDR3s from RNA. Tissue mRNA or PBMC total RNA, roughly 90-450 ng, went into one-step reverse transcription and amplification. TCRdb called the multiplex PCR reads again in MiXCR, with one record for every CDR3 protein. Among about 190,000 distinct CDR3 sequences listed, over 30% were seen once. What was sequenced was glioma tissue, nonneoplastic brain tissue, or PBMCs (not recorded which). The TCR originated in a human donor with low-grade glioma or glioblastoma, undergoing nonglioma brain surgery, or in good health (not recorded which).

The CDR3 region is CASSLARNEQFF. The DNA for the CDR3 is TGTGCCAGCAGCTTAGCTAGGAATGAGCAGTTCTTC. The chain couples TRBV5-6 to TRBJ2-1, with D hard to call. The ends were cut back, 2 bases at V and 7 bases at J, with 7 bases in the middle. Germline CDR1 is SGHDT and CDR2 is YYEEEE. The CDR3 extends over 12 amino acids.